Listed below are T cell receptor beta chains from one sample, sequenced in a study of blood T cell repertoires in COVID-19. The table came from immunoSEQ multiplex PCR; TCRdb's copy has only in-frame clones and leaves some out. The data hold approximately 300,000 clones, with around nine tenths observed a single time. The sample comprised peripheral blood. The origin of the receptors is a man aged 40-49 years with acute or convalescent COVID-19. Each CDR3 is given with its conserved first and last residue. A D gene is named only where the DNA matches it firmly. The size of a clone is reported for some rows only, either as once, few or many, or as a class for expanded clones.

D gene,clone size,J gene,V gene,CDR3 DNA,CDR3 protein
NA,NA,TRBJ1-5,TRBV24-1,TGTGCCACCAGTACAGGATCTCACTATAGCAATCAGCCCCAGCATTTT,CATSTGSHYSNQPQHF
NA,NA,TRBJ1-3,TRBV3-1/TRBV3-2,TGTGCCAGCAGCCTTCGGGACACCCCGTCCACCATATATTTT,CASSLRDTPSTIYF
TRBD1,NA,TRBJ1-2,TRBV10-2,TGCGCCAGCAGTGAATGGGGACAGTATGGCTACACCTTC,CASSEWGQYGYTF
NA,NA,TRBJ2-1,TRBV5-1,TGCGCCAGCAGCCTACCCCAGGGGATCAATGAGCAGTTCTTC,CASSLPQGINEQFF
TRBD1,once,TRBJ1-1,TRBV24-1,TGTGCCACCAGTGACCCGAGGACAGGGAACACTGAAGCTTTCTTT,CATSDPRTGNTEAFF
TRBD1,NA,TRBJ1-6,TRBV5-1,TGCGCCAGCAGCTTGGAGGGGACAGGGACTTATAATTCACCCCTCCACTTT,CASSLEGTGTYNSPLHF
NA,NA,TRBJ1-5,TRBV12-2,TGTGCAAGTCGCTCCCTTTGGCGGCTCAATCAGCCCCAGCATTTT,CASRSLWRLNQPQHF
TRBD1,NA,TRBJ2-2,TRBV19,TGTGCCAGTAGTCCAATTCGGGACAGACCGAACACCGGGGAGCTGTTTTTT,CASSPIRDRPNTGELFF
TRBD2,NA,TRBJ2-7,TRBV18,TGTGCCAGCTCGCGACAGACTAGCTATGACGAGCAGTACTTC,CASSRQTSYDEQYF
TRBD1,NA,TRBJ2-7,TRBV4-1,TGCGCCAGCAGCCAAACACACGGGACAGGGACCTCCTACGAGCAGTACTTC,CASSQTHGTGTSYEQYF
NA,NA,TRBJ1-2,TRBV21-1,TGTGCCAGCAGCTTGCCGGGACAGGGAAACTATGGCTACACCTTC,CASSLPGQGNYGYTF
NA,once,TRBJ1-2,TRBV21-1,TGTGCCAGCAGCAAAGCGCCCAGGAAAAAAGGCCAGAGCTATGGCTACACCTTC,CASSKAPRKKGQSYGYTF
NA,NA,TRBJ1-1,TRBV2,TGTGCCAGCAGCTCAAGGGCAGGGGACACTGAAGCTTTCTTT,CASSSRAGDTEAFF
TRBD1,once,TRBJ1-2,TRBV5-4,TGTGCCAGCAGCTTAGGGACAGGGAAAGGCTACACCTTC,CASSLGTGKGYTF
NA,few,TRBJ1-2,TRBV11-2,TGTGCCAGCAGCTCGTCAGGGAGGCGTACTGATGGCTACACCTTC,CASSSSGRRTDGYTF
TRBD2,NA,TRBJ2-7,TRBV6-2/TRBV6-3,TGTGCCAGCAGTTACATCGGCGGGGGGAGTTACGAGCAGTACTTC,CASSYIGGGSYEQYF
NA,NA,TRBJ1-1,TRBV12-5,TGTGCTAGTGGACGGGCCTTTGCGGGGGCTAACACTGAAGCTTTCTTT,CASGRAFAGANTEAFF
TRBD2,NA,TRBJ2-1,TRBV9,TGTGCCAGCAGCGTAACTAGCGGGGGGGCTGATGAGCAGTTCTTC,CASSVTSGGADEQFF
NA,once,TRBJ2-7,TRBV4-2,TGTGCCAGCAGCCAAGTCCCTAGCCCCTACGAGCAGTACTTC,CASSQVPSPYEQYF
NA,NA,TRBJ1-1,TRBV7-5,TGTGCCAGAGCCGGGACTGCTACTGAAGCTTTCTTT,CARAGTATEAFF
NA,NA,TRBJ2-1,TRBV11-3,TGTGCCAGCAGCTTAGCGGGGGAAACTGCTAAGCAGTTCTTC,CASSLAGETAKQFF
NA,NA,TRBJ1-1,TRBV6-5,TGTGCCAGCAGTCCTCACAGGGAACTAAACACTGAAGCTTTCTTT,CASSPHRELNTEAFF
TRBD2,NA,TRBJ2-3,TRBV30,TGTGCCTGGAGTATAAGCGGGGGGGCCCCAGATACGCAGTATTTT,CAWSISGGAPDTQYF
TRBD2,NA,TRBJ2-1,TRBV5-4,TGTGCCAGCAGCCCACGACTAGCGGGGGCCCTCAGAGAGCAGTTCTTC,CASSPRLAGALREQFF
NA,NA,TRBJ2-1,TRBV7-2,TGTGCCAGCAGCTTAGGGAGGACAGAAGCAAAGAAGTTCTTC,CASSLGRTEAKKFF
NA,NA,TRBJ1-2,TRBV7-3,TGTGCCAGCAGCTTGGGCCCCTTCTATGGCTACACCTTC,CASSLGPFYGYTF
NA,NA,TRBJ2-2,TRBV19,TGTGCCAGTAGTGATAGCTCAGTCACCGGGGAGCTGTTTTTT,CASSDSSVTGELFF
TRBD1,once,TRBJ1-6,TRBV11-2,TGTGCCAGCAGCTTCTCATACAGGGGGCGAAGTTCACCCCTCCACTTT,CASSFSYRGRSSPLHF
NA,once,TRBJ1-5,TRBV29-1,TGCAGCGTTGGTCAGGGGAATCAGCCCCAGCATTTT,CSVGQGNQPQHF
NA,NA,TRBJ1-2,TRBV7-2,TGTGCCAGCAGCATTGACGGAGACTATGGCTACACCTTC,CASSIDGDYGYTF
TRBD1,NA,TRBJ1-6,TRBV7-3,TGTGCCAGCAGCTTCACCGACAGGGGGAATTCACCCCTCCACTTT,CASSFTDRGNSPLHF
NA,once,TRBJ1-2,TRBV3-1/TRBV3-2,TGTGCCAGCAGCCTCAGGAATCCGACAGGCTACACCTTC,CASSLRNPTGYTF
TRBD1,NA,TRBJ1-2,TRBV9,TGTGCCAGCAGTGGTGGGACAGAGGGGAGGGGCTACACCTTC,CASSGGTEGRGYTF
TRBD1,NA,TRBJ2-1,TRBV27,TGTGCCAGCAGTTTAGGGTATGGGACAGGGTCCTACAATGAGCAGTTCTTC,CASSLGYGTGSYNEQFF
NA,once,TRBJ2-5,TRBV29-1,TGCAGCGTTTTGGACAGTAACCAAGAGACCCAGTACTTC,CSVLDSNQETQYF
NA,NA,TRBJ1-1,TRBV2,TGTGCCAGCAGTGAACGATCGGGTTACGGTCGTGAAGCTTTCTTT,CASSERSGYGREAFF
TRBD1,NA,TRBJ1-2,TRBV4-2,TGTGCCAGCAGCCAAGATCAGGGAGGGACAGGGGACCGCTACACCTTC,CASSQDQGGTGDRYTF
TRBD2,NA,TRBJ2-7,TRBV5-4,TGTGCCAGCAGCTTGGTCAGAGCGGGGGCCTACGAGCAGTACTTC,CASSLVRAGAYEQYF
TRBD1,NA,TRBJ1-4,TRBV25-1,TGTGCCAGCGGCCGACAGGGACCGGCTAATGAAAAACTGTTTTTT,CASGRQGPANEKLFF
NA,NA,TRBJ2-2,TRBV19,TGTGCCAGTACAACGGGGGTACCGAACACCGGGGAGCTGTTTTTT,CASTTGVPNTGELFF
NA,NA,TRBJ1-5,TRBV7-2,TGTGCCAGCGCGATGTCGACCGGGATCTATAGCAATCAGCCCCAGCATTTT,CASAMSTGIYSNQPQHF
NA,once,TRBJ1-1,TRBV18,TGTGCCAGCTCACCCCGGGACCTACGGGGGACTGAAGCTTTCTTT,CASSPRDLRGTEAFF
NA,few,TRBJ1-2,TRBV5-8,TGTGCCAGCAGCTTGGAAAAAAGGGAGGACGGCTACACCTTC,CASSLEKREDGYTF
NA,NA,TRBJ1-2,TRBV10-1,TGCGCCAGGTCCCCCGACTATGGCTACACCTTC,CARSPDYGYTF
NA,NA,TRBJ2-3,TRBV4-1,TGCGCCAGCAGCCAAGGGCCAGGGGGGGATACGCAGTATTTT,CASSQGPGGDTQYF
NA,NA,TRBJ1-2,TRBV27,TGTGCCAGCAGTTTATCGACCCGGGGAAACTATGGCTACACCTTC,CASSLSTRGNYGYTF
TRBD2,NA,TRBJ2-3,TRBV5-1,TGCGCCAGCAGCCCCCAGAGCGGGGGGTGGGGGGATACGCAGTATTTT,CASSPQSGGWGDTQYF
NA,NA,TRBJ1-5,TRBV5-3,TGTGCCAGAAGCTGGGACACCCTTGGGGGCAATCAGCCCCAGCATTTT,CARSWDTLGGNQPQHF
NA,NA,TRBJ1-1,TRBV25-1,TGTGCCAGCAGTGAATTTAGTGGGACTCTTAACACTGAAGCTTTCTTT,CASSEFSGTLNTEAFF
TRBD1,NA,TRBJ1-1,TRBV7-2,TGTGCCAGCAGCCCCCGGACAGGCCTTGAAGCTTTCTTT,CASSPRTGLEAFF
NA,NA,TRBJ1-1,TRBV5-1,TGCGCCAGCAGCCAAGATACAGGGCACGACGCTGAAGCTTTCTTT,CASSQDTGHDAEAFF
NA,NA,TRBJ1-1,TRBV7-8,TGTGCCAGCAGCCCCACTGATGTCTCGAACACTGAAGCTTTCTTT,CASSPTDVSNTEAFF